One sample yielded the 26 T cell receptor beta chains listed below, sequenced in a study of identical twins. TCRdb itself ran the 5' RACE reads through MiXCR, one entry per CDR3 protein. In the table there are approximately 630,000 distinct CDR3 sequences, under 8.5% of which are singletons. This same sample was also part of a study on yellow fever vaccine responses in identical twins.

Sequencing was carried out using PBMCs. The receptor source for this set is a woman younger than 30 in good health.

This clonotype has just a few counts. The chain employs TRBV20-1 and TRBJ2-7; 8 bases map to TRBD2. This CDR3 is 15 amino acids long. With 0 bases clipped from V and 0 bases from J, the junction kept 4 bases outside the gene matches. The germline V gene has CDR1 DFQATT and CDR2 SNEGSKA (reference sequence). The CDR3 protein is CSARDIAGSSYEQYF. CDR3 coding DNA: TGCAGTGCTAGAGATATAGCGGGGAGCTCCTACGAGCAGTACTTC.

This clonotype was detected only a few times. CDR3 DNA sequence: TGTGCCACTGGGGATTACGAGCAGTACTTC. This translates into CATGDYEQYF. The chain combines TRBV7-9 with TRBJ2-7; no reliable D call. V was pared by 10 bases and J by 4 bases, with 8 bases between. The CDR3 spans 10 residues. The germline V gene encodes CDR1 SEHNR and CDR2 FQNEAQ (reference sequence).

This clonotype was counted a few times. The gene calls are TRBV6-4 and TRBJ1-2; D uncertain. The CDR3 runs to 15 residues. CDR1 and CDR2 (germline): MRHNA, SNTAGT. Trimming shortened V by 0 bases and J by 0 bases, and 8 bases separated the two germline ends. The CDR3 loop reads CASSDSWGANYGYTF. In DNA form, the CDR3 reads TGTGCCAGCAGTGACTCGTGGGGTGCTAACTATGGCTACACCTTC.

This clonotype was detected many times. The chain combines TRBV10-3 with TRBJ2-5; D unclear. This CDR3 comprises 15 residues. Germline V lookup: CDR1 ENHRY, CDR2 SYGVKD. The V end lost 0 bases, the J end lost 1 base, and 9 bases lay between the germline ends. The CDR3 protein is CAISESSLVQETQYF. The CDR3 DNA follows: TGTGCCATCAGTGAGTCGAGCCTAGTCCAAGAGACCCAGTACTTC.

This clonotype was recorded many times. This chain links TRBV20-1 with TRBJ1-2; the D gene is possibly TRBD1 (6 bases). Germline V gene lookup returns CDR1 DFQATT and CDR2 SNEGSKA (reference sequence). The CDR3 spans 12 residues. Trimming left V 3 bases short and J 8 bases short, with 13 bases between. The CDR3 protein is CSASAQGGGYTF. The CDR3 coding sequence is TGCAGTGCTAGTGCACAGGGAGGCGGCTACACCTTC.

This clonotype was counted only a few times. The rearrangement links TRBV7-8 to TRBJ2-5; TRBD1 matches at 7 bases. CDR3 length: 15 amino acids. Germline trimming cut 9 bases from V and 0 bases from J; bases unmatched to any gene: 10. Germline CDR1 reads SGHVS; CDR2 reads FQNEAQ. This chain's CDR3 is CASMTGTVYQETQYF. The CDR3 bases are TGTGCCAGTATGACCGGGACAGTATACCAAGAGACCCAGTACTTC.

On this clonotype itself: One end of the junction is discordant with germline, which a read error may explain. The rearrangement joins TRBV5-1 to TRBJ2-1; 7 nucleotides align to TRBD1. This CDR3 is built from 15 residues. Germline lookup yields CDR1 SGHRS and CDR2 YFSETQ. CDR3 nucleotides: TGCGCCAGCTTTGATCAAGGGGGCGCGGGTGTTGAGCACTTCTTC. It specifies CASFDQGGAGVEHFF.

This chain connects TRBV5-1 to TRBJ2-7; 9 bases line up with TRBD1. Germline-derived CDR1 and CDR2 are SGHRS and YFSETQ. The length of the CDR3 is 15 residues. With V trimmed by 1 base and J by 5 bases, 7 bases remained unmatched. In DNA, the CDR3 is TGCGCCAGCAGCTTGTCTGGACAGGGGAGGGACGAGCAGTACGTC. Its protein product is CASSLSGQGRDEQYV.

Ten or more counts support this clonotype. This rearrangement joins TRBV10-3 to TRBJ2-7; TRBD1 matches at 10 bases. V was clipped by 6 bases and J by 2 bases; unmatched bases: 7. The CDR3 has 15 residues. From germline, CDR1 is ENHRY and CDR2 SYGVKD. This chain's CDR3 is CAISDDRGLAYEQYF. In nucleotides, the CDR3 is TGTGCCATCAGCGATGACAGGGGGCTGGCCTACGAGCAGTACTTC.

A remark on this clonotype: One base away lies a much larger clone, so this may be a sequencing read error. This rearrangement joins TRBV20-1 to TRBJ2-3; D possibly corresponds to TRBD2 (5 bases). Germline V gives CDR1 DFQATT, CDR2 SNEGSKA (reference sequence). The CDR3 loop spans 14 amino acids. The germline V and J ends were trimmed by 7 bases and 2 bases, with 16 bases remaining between them. This CDR3 is CSGRIAITTDTQYF. CDR3 DNA sequence: TGCAGTGGAAGAATAGCGATCACCACAGATACGCAGTATTTT.

V gene TRBV4-1 combines with J gene TRBJ2-2; D is possibly TRBD2 (7 bases). CDR1 and CDR2 from the germline V gene are MGHRA and YSYEKL. The CDR3 is 16 amino acids. Trimming left V 4 bases short and J 8 bases short, with 20 bases between. CDR3 residues: CASSPHGGGALGELFF. The CDR3, as DNA: TGCGCCAGCAGCCCCCATGGAGGGGGGGCTTTAGGGGAGCTGTTTTTT.

The chain has TRBV12-3 or TRBV12-4 and TRBJ1-6, with 9 bases identical to TRBD1. CDR3 length: 13 amino acids. J gave up 7 bases and V 9 bases, and 4 bases lay outside the gene matches. The CDR3 loop reads CASGQGRNSPLHF. The CDR3 DNA is TGTGCCAGTGGACAGGGGCGGAATTCACCCCTCCACTTT.

This clonotype was seen a few times. The chain combines TRBV27 with TRBJ2-2, with D possibly being TRBD1 (6 bases). This CDR3 spans 14 amino acids. Trimming stripped 6 bases from V and 4 bases from J, with 12 bases between. CDR1 is MNHEY, CDR2 SMNVEV, per germline (reference sequence). CDR3 loop: CASRGVGGTGELFF. In DNA form, the CDR3 reads TGTGCCAGCAGGGGGGTAGGGGGCACCGGGGAGCTGTTTTTT.

This clonotype was seen at least ten times. The chain is built from TRBV5-1 and TRBJ2-7, with D tentatively TRBD1 (5 bases). Germline values: CDR1 SGHRS, CDR2 YFSETQ. Trimming pared 0 bases from V and 3 bases from J, leaving 7 bases between. The CDR3 sequence is 13 residues long. CDR3 region: CASSLGQNYEQYV. The CDR3 DNA follows: TGCGCCAGCAGCTTGGGACAGAACTACGAGCAGTACGTC.

The chain uses TRBV9 and TRBJ1-1, with TRBD1 matching 8 bases. V lost 3 bases to trimming and J lost 4 bases; unmatched junction nucleotides: 8. Germline V lookup: CDR1 SGDLS, CDR2 YYNGEE. There are 15 residues in the CDR3. The CDR3 sequence: CASSGLQGVGTEAFF. DNA of the CDR3: TGTGCCAGCAGCGGATTACAGGGGGTTGGCACTGAAGCTTTCTTT.

In its sample, this clonotype was seen many times. DNA for the CDR3: TGTGCCAGCAGCCACCCTACGGGGGGAGGGTATGAGCAGTTCTTC. The encoded protein is CASSHPTGGGYEQFF. The chain recombines TRBV4-2 with TRBJ2-1; 7 nucleotides match TRBD2. With 3 bases clipped from V and 8 bases from J, the junction kept 10 bases outside the gene matches. Per germline, CDR1 LGHNA and CDR2 YNFKEQ. This CDR3 comprises 15 residues.

The chain uses TRBV4-1 and TRBJ1-1; 8 bases line up with TRBD1. The J segment lost 5 bases and the V segment lost 1 base, leaving 9 bases of the junction unmatched. Looked up from germline, CDR1 is MGHRA and CDR2 is YSYEKL. The CDR3 runs to 16 residues. The CDR3 DNA reads as TGCGCCAGCAGCCAAGGGACGCAGGGGGCACGTACTGAAGCTTTCTTT. Its protein is CASSQGTQGARTEAFF.

This clonotype has a handful of counts. The chain has TRBV20-1 and TRBJ2-5; the match to TRBD1 covers 12 bases. The CDR3 spans 14 residues. Germline lookup yields CDR1 DFQATT and CDR2 SNEGSKA (reference sequence). CDR3 DNA sequence: TGCGTTCGACCTGGGACAGGGGGCAAAGAGACCCAGTACTTC. It is translated as CVRPGTGGKETQYF.

This clonotype was seen a few times. V is TRBV20-1 and J is TRBJ2-2, with D tentatively TRBD1 (5 bases). Trimming removed 1 base from V and 3 bases from J, with 12 bases in between. The CDR3 has 15 residues. CDR1 DFQATT and CDR2 SNEGSKA come from the germline V gene (reference sequence). The CDR3 DNA reads as TGCAGTGCTAGAGTCCGGGCAGGGTACACCGGGGAGCTGTTTTTT. Encoded protein: CSARVRAGYTGELFF.

The V call is TRBV7-9, the J call TRBJ1-2; D uncertain. CDR3 length: 14 residues. Deletions cut 5 bases from V and 0 bases from J, with 10 bases between. Germline CDR1 reads SEHNR; CDR2 reads FQNEAQ (reference sequence). The CDR3 here is CASSHPQTNYGYTF. The DNA of the CDR3 is TGTGCCAGCAGCCACCCACAGACTAACTATGGCTACACCTTC.

In this sample, this clonotype turned up a few times. V gene TRBV5-4 combines with J gene TRBJ1-1; D not resolved. Germline V gives CDR1 SGHNT, CDR2 YYREEE (reference sequence). The CDR3 covers 12 residues. V gave up 0 bases and J gave up 6 bases, with 6 bases separating them. This CDR3 is CASSLDIAEAFF. The CDR3 region has the DNA TGTGCCAGCAGCTTGGATATCGCTGAAGCTTTCTTT.

This clonotype has at least ten counts. As DNA, the CDR3 is TGTGCCAGCAGCTTATCTGTGGGGATGGTGTTTTTT. It encodes CASSLSVGMVFF. The V gene is TRBV11-2, the J gene TRBJ2-2; unclear D gene. The V end was cut by 2 bases, the J end by 15 bases, with 13 bases between. The V gene's germline CDR1 is SGHAT and CDR2 FQNNGV. The CDR3 is 12 residues long.

This clonotype was observed many times. V is TRBV5-5 and J is TRBJ2-1; D unclear. V lost 1 base and J 8 bases, leaving 10 bases between the germline ends. The CDR3 spans 13 residues. Germline lookup yields CDR1 SGHKS and CDR2 YYEKEE (reference sequence). In nucleotides, the CDR3 is TGTGCCAGCAGCTTGATCTCATGGGATGAGCAGTTCTTC. Protein product: CASSLISWDEQFF.

This clonotype was observed a handful of times. The CDR3 loop reads CASSYLGKDTQYF. Here the CDR3 DNA reads TGTGCCAGCAGTTACTTGGGAAAAGATACGCAGTATTTT. V is TRBV6-6 and J is TRBJ2-3; D uncertain. CDR1 and CDR2 (germline): MNHNY, SVGAGI (reference sequence). The CDR3 is 13 amino acids. V was shortened by 1 base and J by 5 bases, with 7 bases between the two germline ends.

This clonotype was seen more than once but under ten times. This chain connects TRBV18 to TRBJ2-3, with unresolved D. The CDR3 covers 13 residues. Looked up from germline, CDR1 is KGHSH and CDR2 is LQKENI. The V and J ends lost 4 bases and 3 bases respectively, with 8 bases between them. CDR3: CASSQRYTDTQYF. In DNA, the CDR3 is TGTGCCAGCTCACAACGGTATACAGATACGCAGTATTTT.

This clonotype has a handful of counts. V is TRBV3-1 and J is TRBJ2-2; 7 nucleotides line up with TRBD2. Germline values: CDR1 LGHDT, CDR2 YNNKEL (reference sequence). CDR3 length equals 18 residues. Trimming cost V 0 bases and J 6 bases; bases outside gene matches: 13. The CDR3 DNA reads as TGTGCCAGCAGCCAAGATGGGGCCCCTGCGGGAGTCTCCGGGGAGCTGTTTTTT. This encodes CASSQDGAPAGVSGELFF.